Below are 7 T cell receptor beta chains sequenced from a single sample in a study of regulatory T cells in long-lasting Graves disease. Time point meaning: persistent/refractory GD, antithyroid drugs over 5 years with positive TRAb. PBMC RNA served as the TCR library source. According to the study, TCR beta libraries were built with iRepertoire HTBI primers and CDR3-region Arm-PCR. TCRdb used MiXCR to reprocess the multiplex PCR reads, holding one entry per CDR3 protein. The table has some 470,000 distinct CDR3 sequences, under 25% seen once. Sequences were derived from peripheral blood mononuclear cells (PBMCs), sampled when the disease was refractory, from a patient treated with antithyroid drugs. These receptors were obtained from a female donor with Graves disease.

This clonotype was seen repeatedly, ten times or more. The chain links TRBV10-3 to TRBJ2-5, with D unresolved. This CDR3 spans 12 amino acids. Per the germline V gene, CDR1 is ENHRY and CDR2 is SYGVKD. Trimming pared 0 bases from V and 1 base from J, leaving 0 bases between. The CDR3 loop reads CAISESQETQYF. The CDR3 nucleotides are TGTGCCATCAGTGAGTCCCAAGAGACCCAGTACTTC.

The chain uses TRBV20-1 and TRBJ2-5; 11 bases map to TRBD2. The V gene end was trimmed by 5 bases and the J gene end by 5 bases; junction bases not matched to a gene: 7. Per the germline V gene, CDR1 is DFQATT and CDR2 is SNEGSKA (reference sequence). CDR3 length: 14 amino acids. The chain's CDR3 is CSAPTSGGFETQYF. CDR3 DNA sequence: TGCAGTGCTCCTACTAGCGGGGGTTTTGAGACCCAGTACTTC.

This clonotype was counted a few times. The chain has TRBV5-6 and TRBJ2-4; D uncertain. Germline V gene data show CDR1 as SGHDT and CDR2 as YYEEEE. The CDR3 length is 16 residues. V was cut by 0 bases and J by 0 bases, with 10 bases left in between. The CDR3 DNA sequence: TGTGCCAGCAGCTTGGACGGGTCCCTAGCCAAAAACATTCAGTACTTC. Residues: CASSLDGSLAKNIQYF.

This clonotype was seen ten or more times. The genes are TRBV6-1 and TRBJ2-5; no definite D call. V was trimmed by 6 bases and J by 2 bases, leaving 34 bases between them. Germline CDR1 and CDR2: MNHNS and SASEGT. The CDR3 loop spans 21 amino acids. The CDR3 DNA reads TGTGCCAGCAGGCCTGGCCCTGACCTACAAACTCAATACTCAATTCAAGAGACCCAGTACTTC. Protein sequence: CASRPGPDLQTQYSIQETQYF.

The table lists this clonotype with a few counts. One end of the junction varies from germline; a read error may be responsible. The rearrangement links TRBV4-3 to TRBJ2-7, with D perhaps matching TRBD2 (5 bases). The CDR3 has 16 residues. Per the germline V gene, CDR1 is LGHNA and CDR2 is YSLEER. CDR3 DNA: TGCGCCAGCAGTCAAGAGGTTTCTAGCCTTACCTACGAGCAGTACTTC. It codes for CASSQEVSSLTYEQYF.

The rearrangement joins TRBV5-1 to TRBJ2-7; possibly TRBD1 or TRBD2 for D (5 bases each). This CDR3 has 13 amino acids. Deletions cut 4 bases from V and 1 base from J, with 9 bases between. Germline V CDR1 and CDR2: SGHRS, YFSETQ. CDR3 DNA: TGCGCCAGCAGCCCCGAGGGGTCCTACGAGCAGTACTTC. This codes for CASSPEGSYEQYF.

This clonotype was picked up many times. The CDR3 loop reads CASSILQQANYGYTF. In nucleotides, the CDR3 is TGTGCCAGTAGTATCCTCCAGCAAGCTAACTATGGCTACACCTTC. The chain links TRBV19 to TRBJ1-2; no clear D gene. The CDR3 has 15 residues. The germline V and J ends were trimmed by 3 bases and 0 bases, with 11 bases remaining between them. Germline V gene data show CDR1 as LNHDA and CDR2 as SQIVND (reference sequence). The full variable domain, rest sourced from reference TRBV19 and TRBJ1-2, is DGGITQSPKYLFRKEGQNVTLSCEQNLNHDAMYWYRQDPGQGLRLIYYSQIVNDFQKGDIAEGYSVSREKKESFPLTVTSAQKNPTAFYLCASSILQQANYGYTFGSGTRLTVV.